The sequence of this T cell receptor (beta chain) was determined in a study of blood T cell repertoires in COVID-19. V was pared by 5 bases and J by 0 bases, with 7 bases between. This CDR3 region has 13 residues. Germline lookup yields CDR1 KGHSH and CDR2 LQKENI. This clone has more than one count but fewer than ten. The table came from immunoSEQ multiplex PCR; TCRdb's copy has only in-frame clones and leaves some out. The top ten hold 0.8% to 0.9% of the sample, which has 350,000 to 400,000 clones, 90% to 95% seen once. This receptor was obtained from a woman aged 40 to 50 who had been exposed to COVID-19. The chain has TRBV18 and TRBJ1-1, with D perhaps TRBD1 (5 bases). Sequencing input: PBMCs or T cells enriched from blood (not recorded which). The CDR3 region has the DNA TGTGCCAGCTCATCGACAGTGAACACTGAAGCTTTCTTT. Its translation: CASSSTVNTEAFF.